Listed below are T cell receptor beta chains from one sample, sequenced in a study of cytomegalovirus exposure and HLA in healthy donors. TCRdb keeps only in-frame clones here, not all; method: immunoSEQ multiplex PCR. Of 150,000 to 200,000 clones in the sample, 60% to 80% are singletons; the top ten hold 2% to 3%. The sample consisted of PBMCs. The receptor source for this set is a woman in her forties in good health and CMV-seropositive. Both conserved end residues are part of each CDR3. The D gene is left open where the match is weak. Clone size is given for some rows only: seen once, a few or many times, or a class if the clone is expanded.

clone_size: .; v_call: TRBV5-8; j_call: TRBJ1-2; d_call: .; cdr3_aa: CASSFFTGVYGYTF; cdr3_nt: TGTGCCAGCAGCTTTTTTACAGGAGTCTATGGCTACACCTTC
clone_size: .; v_call: TRBV7-2; j_call: TRBJ2-3; d_call: TRBD2; cdr3_aa: CASSLGPRGGGSDTQYF; cdr3_nt: TGTGCCAGCAGCTTAGGCCCCCGGGGGGGCGGTTCAGATACGCAGTATTTT
clone_size: once; v_call: TRBV6-6; j_call: TRBJ2-1; d_call: TRBD2; cdr3_aa: CASSRTSPYNEQFF; cdr3_nt: TGTGCCAGTTCAAGGACTAGCCCCTACAATGAGCAGTTCTTC
clone_size: .; v_call: TRBV9; j_call: TRBJ2-3; d_call: .; cdr3_aa: CASSVGVLSTDTQYF; cdr3_nt: TGTGCCAGCAGCGTAGGAGTTTTATCCACAGATACGCAGTATTTT
clone_size: .; v_call: TRBV2; j_call: TRBJ2-1; d_call: TRBD2; cdr3_aa: CASKRGLAGSYNEQFF; cdr3_nt: TGTGCCAGCAAGAGAGGACTAGCGGGCTCCTACAATGAGCAGTTCTTC
clone_size: .; v_call: TRBV7-7; j_call: TRBJ2-5; d_call: TRBD2; cdr3_aa: CASSRASGGAGGTQYF; cdr3_nt: TGTGCCAGCAGTCGCGCTAGCGGGGGAGCCGGGGGGACCCAGTACTTC
clone_size: .; v_call: TRBV7-8; j_call: TRBJ2-3; d_call: .; cdr3_aa: CASSSSTRAVADTQYF; cdr3_nt: TGTGCCAGCAGCTCCTCGACTAGAGCGGTCGCAGATACGCAGTATTTT
clone_size: .; v_call: TRBV11-2; j_call: TRBJ2-1; d_call: TRBD2; cdr3_aa: CASSLGARAGGPDEQFF; cdr3_nt: TGTGCCAGCAGCTTAGGGGCGAGGGCGGGGGGGCCGGATGAGCAGTTCTTC
clone_size: .; v_call: TRBV10-2; j_call: TRBJ2-4; d_call: TRBD1; cdr3_aa: CASSETSGGAKAKNIQYF; cdr3_nt: TGCGCCAGCAGTGAGACATCAGGGGGCGCGAAGGCCAAAAACATTCAGTACTTC
clone_size: .; v_call: TRBV19; j_call: TRBJ2-1; d_call: TRBD2; cdr3_aa: CASSLGEGLEQFF; cdr3_nt: TGTGCCAGTAGTCTCGGGGAGGGCTTGGAGCAGTTCTTC
clone_size: .; v_call: TRBV6-6; j_call: TRBJ2-7; d_call: .; cdr3_aa: CASRDNTYEQYF; cdr3_nt: TGTGCCAGCCGGGACAACACCTACGAGCAGTACTTC
clone_size: .; v_call: TRBV7-9; j_call: TRBJ1-1; d_call: TRBD1; cdr3_aa: CASSLSRGQYTEAFF; cdr3_nt: TGTGCCAGCAGCCTCAGCAGGGGGCAGTACACTGAAGCTTTCTTT
clone_size: .; v_call: TRBV11-2; j_call: TRBJ2-5; d_call: TRBD2; cdr3_aa: CASSSLSGGGQETQYF; cdr3_nt: TGTGCCAGCAGCTCCCTCAGCGGCGGGGGGCAAGAGACCCAGTACTTC
clone_size: .; v_call: TRBV6-6; j_call: TRBJ2-7; d_call: .; cdr3_aa: CASSRSTYEQYF; cdr3_nt: TGTGCCAGCAGTCGGTCTACCTACGAGCAGTACTTC
clone_size: once; v_call: TRBV19; j_call: TRBJ2-6; d_call: TRBD1; cdr3_aa: CASKNQIDRGPLTF; cdr3_nt: TGTGCCAGTAAGAACCAGATTGACAGGGGGCCCCTGACTTTC
clone_size: .; v_call: TRBV18; j_call: TRBJ2-1; d_call: TRBD2; cdr3_aa: CASSLRSAGGYNEQFF; cdr3_nt: TGTGCCAGCTCACTCCGCTCCGCGGGAGGGTACAATGAGCAGTTCTTC
clone_size: .; v_call: TRBV5-4; j_call: TRBJ2-3; d_call: .; cdr3_aa: CASSFAGDTQYF; cdr3_nt: TGTGCCAGCAGCTTTGCAGGAGATACGCAGTATTTT
clone_size: .; v_call: TRBV9; j_call: TRBJ1-2; d_call: .; cdr3_aa: CASSVRGGDGYTF; cdr3_nt: TGTGCCAGCAGCGTACGGGGTGGAGATGGCTACACCTTC
clone_size: .; v_call: TRBV5-1; j_call: TRBJ1-4; d_call: TRBD1; cdr3_aa: CASSVQGAREKLFF; cdr3_nt: TGCGCCAGCAGCGTACAGGGGGCAAGGGAAAAACTGTTTTTT
clone_size: .; v_call: TRBV6-5; j_call: TRBJ2-7; d_call: TRBD2; cdr3_aa: CASWSGGSSYEQYF; cdr3_nt: TGTGCCAGCTGGTCCGGGGGGAGCTCCTACGAGCAGTACTTC
clone_size: .; v_call: TRBV5-1; j_call: TRBJ1-3; d_call: TRBD1; cdr3_aa: CASRPGTGGVKGNTIYF; cdr3_nt: TGCGCCAGCAGACCCGGGACAGGGGGCGTTAAGGGAAACACCATATATTTT
clone_size: .; v_call: TRBV7-9; j_call: TRBJ1-2; d_call: .; cdr3_aa: CASSQGQQPNYGYTF; cdr3_nt: TGTGCCAGCAGCCAAGGACAGCAACCTAACTATGGCTACACCTTC
clone_size: .; v_call: TRBV5-1; j_call: TRBJ1-1; d_call: TRBD1; cdr3_aa: CASSLGGQPNTEAFF; cdr3_nt: TGCGCCAGCAGCTTGGGGGGACAGCCGAACACTGAAGCTTTCTTT
clone_size: few; v_call: TRBV29-1; j_call: TRBJ2-3; d_call: .; cdr3_aa: CSVPPGGTDTQYF; cdr3_nt: TGCAGCGTCCCCCCGGGGGGCACAGATACGCAGTATTTT
clone_size: .; v_call: TRBV6-5; j_call: TRBJ2-7; d_call: TRBD1; cdr3_aa: CASSGSGQNSYEQYF; cdr3_nt: TGTGCCAGCAGTGGATCGGGACAGAACTCCTACGAGCAGTACTTC
clone_size: .; v_call: TRBV5-6; j_call: TRBJ2-1; d_call: TRBD2; cdr3_aa: CASSSEGLAAYNEQFF; cdr3_nt: TGTGCCAGCAGCTCCGAGGGACTAGCGGCCTACAATGAGCAGTTCTTC
clone_size: .; v_call: TRBV5-6; j_call: TRBJ2-2; d_call: TRBD1; cdr3_aa: CASSFWDRVTGELFF; cdr3_nt: TGTGCCAGCAGCTTTTGGGACAGGGTCACCGGGGAGCTGTTTTTT
clone_size: .; v_call: TRBV29-1; j_call: TRBJ1-4; d_call: TRBD1; cdr3_aa: CSVSDRVGDEKLFF; cdr3_nt: TGCAGCGTCTCCGACAGGGTAGGCGATGAAAAACTGTTTTTT
clone_size: .; v_call: TRBV7-6; j_call: TRBJ2-1; d_call: .; cdr3_aa: CASSLLGGGPSEQFF; cdr3_nt: TGTGCCAGCAGCTTATTGGGGGGGGGCCCCAGTGAGCAGTTCTTC
clone_size: .; v_call: TRBV7-2; j_call: TRBJ2-7; d_call: .; cdr3_aa: CASSSPRAYEQYF; cdr3_nt: TGTGCCAGCAGCTCCCCGAGGGCCTACGAGCAGTACTTC
clone_size: once; v_call: TRBV14; j_call: TRBJ2-3; d_call: .; cdr3_aa: CASSRAFLPDTQYF; cdr3_nt: TGTGCCAGCAGCCGTGCGTTCCTTCCCGATACGCAGTATTTT
clone_size: .; v_call: TRBV28; j_call: TRBJ1-2; d_call: TRBD1; cdr3_aa: CASSQPGQGNHGYTF; cdr3_nt: TGTGCCAGCAGTCAACCGGGACAGGGGAATCATGGCTACACCTTC
clone_size: once; v_call: TRBV11-3; j_call: TRBJ2-7; d_call: .; cdr3_aa: CASSLIESSYEQYF; cdr3_nt: TGTGCCAGCAGCTTAATTGAGTCCTCCTACGAGCAGTACTTC
clone_size: .; v_call: TRBV5-1; j_call: TRBJ1-1; d_call: .; cdr3_aa: CASSLVVGGAEAFF; cdr3_nt: TGCGCCAGCAGCTTGGTAGTGGGGGGTGCTGAAGCTTTCTTT